This entry lists 28 T cell receptor beta chains sequenced from one sample in a study of blood T cell repertoires in COVID-19. The data were produced by immunoSEQ multiplex PCR, yet TCRdb's version contains in-frame clones alone and is incomplete. The sample records around 370,000 clones, around 90% being singletons. The specimen was PBMCs or T cells enriched from blood (not recorded which). Receptor source: a woman under 30 who had recovered from COVID-19.

The rearrangement uses TRBV7-2 and TRBJ2-7; tentative D call: TRBD2 (6 bases). V dropped 5 bases and J dropped 2 bases, with 19 bases sitting between them. Germline V gene sequence: CDR1 SGHTA, CDR2 FQGNSA. The CDR3 is 16 amino acids. DNA for the CDR3: TGTGCCAGCAGCCCAGCAGGGACTGCGGGGACCTACGAGCAGTACTTC. Its translation is CASSPAGTAGTYEQYF.

J is TRBJ2-7 and V is TRBV6-6; 9 nucleotides match TRBD2. CDR1 MNHNY and CDR2 SVGAGI come from the germline V gene (reference sequence). Trimming at V came to 2 bases and at J to 6 bases, leaving 11 bases not matched to a gene. This CDR3 region has 16 residues. This CDR3 is CASSYALGTSLPEQYF. DNA for the CDR3: TGTGCCAGCAGTTACGCCCTCGGGACTAGCTTGCCCGAGCAGTACTTC.

The V gene is TRBV28, the J gene TRBJ1-5; D ambiguous. The CDR3 is made up of 14 amino acids. Trimming took 4 bases from V and 3 from J, leaving 10 bases between them. Germline lookup yields CDR1 MDHEN and CDR2 SYDVKM. The CDR3 is CASSSGIINQPQHF. The DNA of the CDR3 is TGTGCCAGCAGTTCCGGGATCATCAATCAGCCCCAGCATTTT.

J is TRBJ2-7 and V is TRBV18; D gene unclear. The V gene lost 0 bases and the J gene lost 2 bases, with 11 bases spanning the gap. There are 15 residues in the CDR3. Germline lookup yields CDR1 KGHSH and CDR2 LQKENI. The CDR3 DNA follows: TGTGCCAGCTCACCACCGATGAACGCAGCCTACGAGCAGTACTTC. Its translation is CASSPPMNAAYEQYF. Complete variable domain (other parts from reference TRBV18 and TRBJ2-7): NAGVMQNPRHLVRRRGQEARLRCSPMKGHSHVYWYRQLPEEGLKFMVYLQKENIIDESGMPKERFSAEFPKEGPSILRIQQVVRGDSAAYFCASSPPMNAAYEQYFGPGTRLTVT.

The chain uses TRBV9 and TRBJ2-2; D is perhaps TRBD1 (6 bases). The CDR3 sequence is 13 residues long. The germline CDR1 and CDR2 sequences are SGDLS and YYNGEE. V was trimmed by 9 bases and J by 1 base, leaving 10 bases between them. In nucleotides, the CDR3 is TGTGCCACCGCGACAGGGAACACCGGGGAGCTGTTTTTT. Translation: CATATGNTGELFF.

This clone occurred once. The V and J genes are TRBV11-2 and TRBJ1-2, with D maybe TRBD1 (5 bases). The ends were cut back, 8 bases at V and 6 bases at J, with 22 bases in the middle. The germline CDR1 and CDR2 sequences are SGHAT and FQNNGV. This CDR3 contains 15 residues. The CDR3 here is CASGWQAAGVDGYTF. The CDR3 bases are TGTGCCAGCGGGTGGCAAGCGGCGGGGGTAGATGGCTACACCTTC.

The chain links TRBV30 to TRBJ1-1; 7 positions match TRBD1. This CDR3 has 13 residues. The V segment lost 3 bases and the J segment 4 bases; nucleotides outside the gene matches: 5. In germline, CDR1 is GTSNPN, CDR2 SVGIG (reference sequence). CDR3 sequence (DNA): TGTGCCTGGAGACGACAGGGAGCCACTGAAGCTTTCTTT. It translates to CAWRRQGATEAFF.

The CDR3 DNA reads as TGTGCCAGCAGTCAAACAGATCGCTCTGGAAACACCATATATTTT. Translating gives CASSQTDRSGNTIYF. The chain combines TRBV6-5 with TRBJ1-3; D gene ambiguous. From germline, CDR1 is MNHEY and CDR2 SVGAGI. This CDR3 comprises 15 residues. Trimming removed 5 bases at V and 0 bases at J, with 11 bases between.

The chain combines TRBV7-9 with TRBJ1-4; 7 bases align to TRBD1. The CDR3 contains 15 residues. In germline, CDR1 is SEHNR, CDR2 FQNEAQ (reference sequence). The V and J ends lost 5 bases and 4 bases, in that order; junction bases with no gene match: 7. The CDR3 protein is CASSVSGTDNEKLFF. As DNA, the CDR3 is TGTGCCAGCAGCGTCTCCGGGACAGATAATGAAAAACTGTTTTTT.

J is TRBJ2-7 and V is TRBV7-2; 8 nucleotides line up with TRBD2. J lost 3 bases, V lost 5 bases, and 6 bases had no gene match. The CDR3 spans 14 residues. CDR1 is SGHTA and CDR2 is FQGNSA in the germline V gene. The CDR3 sequence is CASSQTSALYEQYF. CDR3 DNA: TGTGCCAGCAGCCAGACTAGCGCTCTCTACGAGCAGTACTTC.

This clone has a handful of counts. V gene TRBV2 combines with J gene TRBJ1-5; TRBD1 aligns across 9 bases. This CDR3 has 16 residues. V gave up 6 bases and J gave up 2 bases; unmatched junction bases: 8. Germline V gene data show CDR1 as SNHLY and CDR2 as FYNNEI. CDR3 sequence reads: CASRGHRGRGNQPQHF. Here the CDR3 DNA reads TGTGCCAGCAGAGGTCACAGGGGGCGCGGCAATCAGCCCCAGCATTTT.

J is TRBJ1-4 and V is TRBV29-1; the D gene is possibly TRBD1 (5 bases). V was trimmed by 1 base and J by 6 bases, leaving 12 bases between them. Germline CDR1 SQVTM, CDR2 ANQGSEA. CDR3 length equals 14 residues. The CDR3 nucleotides read TGCAGCGTTGAAGTACCCAGGGAGGATGAAAAACTGTTTTTT. Translated: CSVEVPREDEKLFF.

J is TRBJ1-5 and V is TRBV24-1; unclear D gene. The V gene's germline CDR1 is KGHDR and CDR2 SFDVKD. The V end lost 0 bases, the J end lost 3 bases, and 14 bases lay between the germline ends. The length of the CDR3 is 17 residues. CDR3 protein: CATSDLVPYGPNQPQHF. Written as DNA, the CDR3 is TGTGCCACCAGTGATTTGGTCCCCTATGGGCCCAATCAGCCCCAGCATTTT.

The chain combines TRBV28 with TRBJ1-3; 7 bases are a match to TRBD1. Germline V CDR1 and CDR2: MDHEN, SYDVKM. The CDR3 runs 12 residues. The CDR3 region is CVSGGTGNTIYF. The CDR3 nucleotides are TGTGTTTCAGGGGGAACGGGAAACACCATATATTTT. The whole variable domain, remainder taken from reference TRBV28 and TRBJ1-3, is DVKVTQSSRYLVKRTGEKVFLECVQDMDHENMFWYRQDPGLGLRLIYFSYDVKMKEKGDIPEGYSVSREKKERFSLILESASTNQTSMYLCVSGGTGNTIYFGEGSWLTVV.

V and J are TRBV5-4 and TRBJ2-2; 10 bases map to TRBD1. There are 15 residues in the CDR3. Losses at the gene ends were 3 bases for V and 4 bases for J; bases not matched to a gene: 3. Germline CDR1 SGHNT, CDR2 YYREEE (reference sequence). The CDR3 protein is CASSSRDRGTGELFF. The CDR3 DNA reads TGTGCCAGCAGCTCCCGGGACAGGGGCACCGGGGAGCTGTTTTTT.

The chain links TRBV5-1 to TRBJ2-2, with TRBD1 as a possible D gene (6 bases). The CDR3 sequence is 14 residues long. Trimming pared 0 bases from V and 6 bases from J, leaving 9 bases between. Germline V gene lookup returns CDR1 SGHRS and CDR2 YFSETQ. This CDR3 reads CASSLEGGAGELFF. In DNA form, the CDR3 reads TGCGCCAGCAGCTTGGAAGGGGGTGCCGGGGAGCTGTTTTTT.

This clone was counted only a few times. The V call is TRBV7-9, the J call TRBJ1-1, with 12 nucleotides matching TRBD1. Trimming took 4 bases from V and 6 from J; bases not matched to a gene: 9. CDR3 size: 16 residues. Looked up from germline, CDR1 is SEHNR and CDR2 is FQNEAQ (reference sequence). Here the CDR3 DNA reads TGTGCCAGCAGCTACCGACCGGGACAGGGGGCTTCTGAAGCTTTCTTT. As protein: CASSYRPGQGASEAFF.

This chain connects TRBV6-2 or TRBV6-3 to TRBJ2-7; D might be TRBD1 (7 bases). V was cut by 2 bases and J by 6 bases, with 11 bases left in between. CDR1 and CDR2 from the germline V gene are MNHEY and SVGEGT. The CDR3 runs to 13 residues. As DNA, the CDR3 is TGTGCCAGCAGTTACAACAGGGGAGGCGAGCAGTACTTC. Its protein product is CASSYNRGGEQYF.

The gene calls are TRBV5-6 and TRBJ1-2; TRBD1 aligns across 9 bases. Germline assignment: CDR1 SGHDT and CDR2 YYEEEE. Germline trimming cut 2 bases from V and 2 bases from J; bases unmatched to any gene: 4. The CDR3 has 15 amino acids. CDR3 amino acids: CASSFLDRGNYGYTF. CDR3 in DNA: TGTGCCAGCAGCTTCCTCGACAGGGGGAACTATGGCTACACCTTC.

The chain couples TRBV6-4 to TRBJ1-1; D ambiguous. The V end was cut by 4 bases, the J end by 0 bases, with 6 bases between. CDR1 and CDR2 (germline): MRHNA, SNTAGT. CDR3 length: 13 amino acids. In nucleotides, the CDR3 is TGTGCCAGCAGTGCTACGCTGAACACTGAAGCTTTCTTT. Translation: CASSATLNTEAFF.

About this clone: The sample holds other DNA sequences that translate to the same CDR3. The rearrangement links TRBV5-1 to TRBJ1-2; 9 bases agree with TRBD1. Germline trimming cut 3 bases from V and 5 bases from J; bases unmatched to any gene: 5. The CDR3 is made up of 14 amino acids. Germline V CDR1 and CDR2: SGHRS, YFSETQ. The CDR3 DNA reads TGCGCCAGCAGCTCGGACAGGGGTAGGTATGGCTACACCTTC. It encodes CASSSDRGRYGYTF. The whole variable domain, filled in from reference TRBV5-1 and TRBJ1-2, reads KAGVTQTPRYLIKTRGQQVTLSCSPISGHRSVSWYQQTPGQGLQFLFEYFSETQRNKGNFPGRFSGRQFSNSRSEMNVSTLELGDSALYLCASSSDRGRYGYTFGSGTRLTVV.

The CDR3: CASSQVYRGSTDTQYF. In nucleotides, the CDR3 is TGCGCCAGCAGCCAAGTATACAGGGGGAGCACAGATACGCAGTATTTT. The rearrangement joins TRBV4-3 to TRBJ2-3; 8 bases match TRBD1. The CDR3 consists of 16 residues. Germline V gene data show CDR1 as LGHNA and CDR2 as YSLEER. V gave up 1 base and J gave up 0 bases; unmatched junction bases: 3.

V gene TRBV5-6 combines with J gene TRBJ1-2; weak D call: TRBD1 (6 bases). Trimming left V 4 bases short and J 3 bases short, with 16 bases between. Germline CDR1 is SGHDT and CDR2 is YYEEEE. This CDR3 has 15 amino acids. Written as DNA, the CDR3 is TGTGCCAGCAGCCCCCGGCCGGACAGAGACTATGGCTACACCTTC. It is translated as CASSPRPDRDYGYTF.

This clone was picked up a small number of times. The rearrangement uses TRBV3-1 (or the pseudogene TRBV3-2) and TRBJ2-3; 7 positions match TRBD2. With 0 bases clipped from V and 8 bases from J, the junction kept 5 bases outside the gene matches. Germline values: CDR1 LGHDT, CDR2 YNNKEL (reference sequence). The CDR3 spans 14 residues. CDR3 region: CASSQDVGGVTQYF. CDR3 nucleotide sequence: TGTGCCAGCAGCCAAGATGTGGGGGGGGTTACGCAGTATTTT.

The chain uses TRBV7-9 and TRBJ2-7; the D is unclear. CDR1 and CDR2 (germline): SEHNR, FQNEAQ (reference sequence). Trimming pared 6 bases from V and 7 bases from J, leaving 16 bases between. The CDR3 loop spans 13 amino acids. CDR3 in DNA: TGTGCCAGCAGACCTTTCCTTTTGGAGGAGCAGTACTTC. Amino acids: CASRPFLLEEQYF.

The chain uses TRBV7-6 and TRBJ1-4; 10 bases are a match to TRBD1. The CDR3 is made up of 16 amino acids. The J segment lost 6 bases and the V segment lost 1 base, leaving 5 bases of the junction unmatched. Germline CDR1 SGHVS, CDR2 FNYEAQ. CDR3 nucleotide sequence: TGTGCCAGCAGCTTAGTACGGGGACAGGGGTATGAAAAACTGTTTTTT. Translated, it gives CASSLVRGQGYEKLFF.

This clone has a single count. V and J are TRBV19 and TRBJ1-6; tentatively, D is TRBD1 (6 bases). There are 16 residues in the CDR3. Trimming removed 3 bases at V and 7 bases at J, with 16 bases between. Germline V gene data show CDR1 as LNHDA and CDR2 as SQIVND (reference sequence). CDR3 sequence (DNA): TGTGCCAGTAGTATGAAGGGGGTTAGACCAAATTCACCCCTCCACTTT. Residues: CASSMKGVRPNSPLHF. Supplemented by reference TRBV19 and TRBJ1-6, the full variable domain reads DGGITQSPKYLFRKEGQNVTLSCEQNLNHDAMYWYRQDPGQGLRLIYYSQIVNDFQKGDIAEGYSVSREKKESFPLTVTSAQKNPTAFYLCASSMKGVRPNSPLHFGNGTRLTVT.

The V call is TRBV27, the J call TRBJ1-2, with D perhaps TRBD1 (6 bases). The CDR3 is made up of 17 amino acids. Deletions cut 4 bases from V and 1 base from J, with 19 bases between. Per the germline V gene, CDR1 is MNHEY and CDR2 is SMNVEV (reference sequence). The CDR3 loop is CASSSLSGQNFNYGYTF. DNA of the CDR3: TGTGCCAGCAGTTCATTATCTGGACAGAACTTTAACTATGGCTACACCTTC.